This T cell receptor (beta chain) was documented in a study of low-dose radiotherapy and immunotherapy resistance in tumors. Time point of the sample: before trial treatment. The sample holds many counts of this clonotype. Alpha and beta chains were covered, as first-strand cDNA relied on TRAV- and TRBV-specific primers. Over about 18 PCR cycles, TCRs were amplified from a constant-region primer and V-primer adapter. Isolated mRNA underwent amplification via in vitro transcription. TCRdb reprocessed the reads with MiXCR, giving one entry per CDR3 protein. The sample holds 57,000 or so distinct CDR3 sequences, roughly 24% seen once. Germline V CDR1 and CDR2: LNHDA, SQIVND (reference sequence). The ends lost 5 bases at V and 5 bases at J; junction bases unmatched: 7. The CDR3 extends over 15 amino acids.

This receptor was taken from a male donor with prostate cancer. The chain couples TRBV19 to TRBJ1-1; the match to TRBD1 covers 11 bases. Sequenced here: PBMCs, sampled before treatment. The CDR3: CASSPWDRGWTEAFF. The CDR3 DNA reads as TGTGCCAGTAGTCCCTGGGACAGGGGGTGGACTGAAGCTTTCTTT.